This TCR beta chain originates from a study of CD8 T cells in Susac syndrome. Findings of the study overall: That the number of individuals in its TCR sequencing and HLA analysis was relatively small was acknowledged by the study.

A quantity of roughly 0.5 to 1 ug RNA underwent reverse transcription using random hexamers. The amplification used immunoSEQ multiplex PCR on TCR beta CDR3; it spanned 54 Vbeta and 13 Jbeta. Using its own MiXCR run on the immunoSEQ multiplex PCR reads, TCRdb lists one record per CDR3 protein. The sample has around 190,000 distinct CDR3 sequences, approximately 95% seen once. This CDR3 has 15 residues. J lost 4 bases, V lost 3 bases, and 7 bases had no gene match. The germline gives CDR1 DFQATT, CDR2 SNEGSKA (reference sequence). Details on this clonotype: The antigen is undetermined.

CD8+ and CD4+ T cells taken from blood had their TCR beta sequenced. The multiple sclerosis controls consisted of treatment-naive patients with relapsing-remitting disease, either stable or active. The sequence came from a human donor with multiple sclerosis. The chain recombines TRBV20-1 with TRBJ2-5; 11 bases agree with TRBD1. Sequenced: CD8+ T cells from PBMCs. The CDR3 nucleotides are TGCAGTGCTAGCCCCGGGACAGGGGGGGGAGAGACCCAGTACTTC. It translates to CSASPGTGGGETQYF.